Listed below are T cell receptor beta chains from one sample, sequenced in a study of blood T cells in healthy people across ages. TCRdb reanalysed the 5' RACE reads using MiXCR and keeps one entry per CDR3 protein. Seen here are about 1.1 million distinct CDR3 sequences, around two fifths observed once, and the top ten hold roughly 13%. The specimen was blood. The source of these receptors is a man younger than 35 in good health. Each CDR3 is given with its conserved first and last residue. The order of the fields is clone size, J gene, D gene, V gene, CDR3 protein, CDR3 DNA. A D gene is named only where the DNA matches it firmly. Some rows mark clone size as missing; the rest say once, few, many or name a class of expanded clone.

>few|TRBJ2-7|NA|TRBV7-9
CASSITRELGYEQYF
TGTGCCAGCAGTATTACCAGGGAATTGGGGTACGAGCAGTACTTC
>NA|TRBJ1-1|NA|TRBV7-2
CASSPNPGKNTEAFF
TGTGCCAGCAGCCCCAATCCAGGAAAGAACACTGAAGCTTTCTTT
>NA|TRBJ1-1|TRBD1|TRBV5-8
CASSSGQGAQNTEAFF
TGTGCCAGCAGCTCGGGACAGGGGGCCCAGAACACTGAAGCTTTCTTT
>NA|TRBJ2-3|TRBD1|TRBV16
CASSQWTGNTDTRYF
TGTGCCAGCAGCCAATGGACAGGGAACACAGATACGCGGTATTTT
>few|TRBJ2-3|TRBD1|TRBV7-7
CASSTGAPTDTQYF
TGTGCTAGCAGCACAGGGGCCCCCACAGATACGCAGTATTTT
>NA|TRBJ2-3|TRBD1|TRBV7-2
CASSLRGSGTGGPDTQYF
TGTGCCAGCAGCTTAAGAGGCTCTGGGACAGGGGGGCCAGATACGCAGTATTTT
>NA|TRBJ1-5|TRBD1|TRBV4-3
CASSQDLGQGPQPQHF
TGCGCCAGCAGCCAAGATTTGGGACAGGGTCCCCAGCCCCAGCATTTT
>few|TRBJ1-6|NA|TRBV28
CASSLQGPGNSPLHF
TGTGCCAGCAGTTTACAAGGGCCGGGTAATTCACCCCTCCACTTT
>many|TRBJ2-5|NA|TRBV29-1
CSVEGDQETQYF
TGCAGCGTCGAGGGGGATCAAGAGACCCAGTACTTC
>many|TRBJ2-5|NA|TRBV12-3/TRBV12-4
CASSSGKTQYF
TGTGCCAGCAGTTCAGGGAAGACCCAGTACTTC
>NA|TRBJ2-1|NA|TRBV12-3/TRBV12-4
CASSPPTREQFF
TGTGCCAGCAGTCCTCCGACCAGGGAACAGTTCTTC
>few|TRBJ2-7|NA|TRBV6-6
CASSQGHLYEQYF
TGTGCCAGCAGCCAGGGACACCTCTACGAGCAGTACTTC
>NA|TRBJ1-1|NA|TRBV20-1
CSARVFKTGNTEAFF
TGCAGTGCTAGGGTCTTCAAGACAGGGAACACTGAAGCTTTCTTT
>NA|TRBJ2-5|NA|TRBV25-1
CASSEVGPGYNEQYF
TGTGCCAGCAGTGAAGTAGGCCCAGGGTATAATGAGCAGTACTTC
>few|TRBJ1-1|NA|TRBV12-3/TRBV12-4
CASSHQTVNTEAFF
TGTGCCAGCAGCCACCAGACAGTAAACACTGAAGCTTTCTTT
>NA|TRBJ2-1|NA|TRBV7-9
CASIGDYEQFF
TGTGCCAGCATTGGGGATTATGAGCAGTTCTTC
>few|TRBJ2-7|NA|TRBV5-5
CASSSQQVPYEQYF
TGTGCCAGCAGCTCACAACAGGTCCCCTACGAGCAGTACTTC
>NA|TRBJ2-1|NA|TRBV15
CATSRDRNRLNEQFF
TGTGCCACCAGCAGAGATCGAAATCGGCTCAATGAGCAGTTCTTC
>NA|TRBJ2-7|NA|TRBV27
CASSWGDRDYEQYF
TGTGCCAGCAGTTGGGGGGACAGAGACTATGAGCAGTACTTC
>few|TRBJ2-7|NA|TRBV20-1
CSARDATGYEQYF
TGCAGTGCTAGAGATGCGACAGGCTACGAGCAGTACTTC
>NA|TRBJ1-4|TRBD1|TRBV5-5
CASRRGLANEKLFF
TGTGCCAGCAGAAGGGGGCTGGCCAATGAAAAACTGTTTTTT
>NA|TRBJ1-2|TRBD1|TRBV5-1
CASSLDSQGADGYTF
TGCGCCAGCAGCCTCGACTCACAGGGGGCGGATGGCTACACCTTC
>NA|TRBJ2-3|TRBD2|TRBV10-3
CAARGTSEYTQYF
TGTGCCGCGAGGGGGACTAGTGAATATACGCAGTATTTT
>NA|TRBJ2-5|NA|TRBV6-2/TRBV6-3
CASSSPRTQETQYF
TGTGCCAGCAGTTCACCTCGGACCCAAGAGACCCAGTACTTC
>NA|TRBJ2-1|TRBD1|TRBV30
CAWNRDRAYNEQFF
TGTGCCTGGAACCGGGACAGGGCCTACAATGAGCAGTTCTTC
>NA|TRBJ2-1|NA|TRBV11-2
CASSLWLPPSYNEQFF
TGTGCCAGCAGCTTATGGCTCCCACCCTCCTACAATGAGCAGTTCTTC
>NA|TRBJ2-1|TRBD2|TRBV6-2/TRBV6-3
CASSYMLGLAGGYNEQFF
TGTGCCAGCAGTTACATGCTAGGTCTAGCGGGAGGGTACAATGAGCAGTTCTTC
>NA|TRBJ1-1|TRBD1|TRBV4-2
CASIPGGTNTEAFF
TGTGCCAGCATCCCAGGGGGGACGAACACTGAAGCTTTCTTT
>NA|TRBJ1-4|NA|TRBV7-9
CASSSRPSRYEKLFF
TGTGCCAGCAGCTCCAGGCCTTCACGATATGAAAAACTGTTTTTT
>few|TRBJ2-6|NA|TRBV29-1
CSVDIGDSGANVLTF
TGCAGCGTTGATATCGGCGATTCTGGGGCCAACGTCCTGACTTTC
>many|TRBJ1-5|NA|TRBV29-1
CSVADGLIGNQPQHF
TGCAGCGTTGCGGACGGGCTTATTGGCAATCAGCCCCAGCATTTT
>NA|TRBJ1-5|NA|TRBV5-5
CASSSVPTEYSNQPQHF
TGTGCCAGCAGCTCCGTTCCGACAGAATATAGCAATCAGCCCCAGCATTTT
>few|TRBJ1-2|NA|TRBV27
CASKVRQGNGYTF
TGTGCCAGCAAGGTTCGTCAGGGAAATGGCTACACCTTC
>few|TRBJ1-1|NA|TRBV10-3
CAISSNTEAFF
TGTGCCATCTCGTCGAACACTGAAGCTTTCTTT
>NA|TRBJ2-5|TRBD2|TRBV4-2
CASSQVGLDLSQETQYF
TGTGCCAGCAGCCAAGTCGGACTAGACTTATCCCAAGAGACCCAGTACTTC
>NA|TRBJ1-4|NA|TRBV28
CASRAWGEKLFF
TGTGCCAGCAGGGCTTGGGGGGAAAAACTGTTTTTT
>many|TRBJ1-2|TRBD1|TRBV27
CASSPRQGYGYTF
TGTGCCAGCAGTCCGAGACAGGGCTATGGCTACACCTTC
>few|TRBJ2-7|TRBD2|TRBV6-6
CASSYSTSGEDEQYF
TGTGCCAGCAGTTACTCGACTAGCGGGGAGGACGAGCAGTACTTC
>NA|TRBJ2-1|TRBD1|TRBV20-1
CSAAHDRAGEQFF
TGCAGTGCTGCCCACGACAGGGCGGGTGAGCAGTTCTTC
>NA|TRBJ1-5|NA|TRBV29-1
CSVEIGGNQPQHF
TGCAGCGTTGAGATCGGGGGCAATCAGCCCCAGCATTTT
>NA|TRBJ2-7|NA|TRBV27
CVSSVWGESYEQYF
TGTGTCAGCAGTGTATGGGGGGAGTCCTACGAGCAGTACTTC
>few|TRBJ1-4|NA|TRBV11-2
CASRLISGHIATNEKLFF
TGTGCCAGCAGGTTAATCTCCGGGCATATTGCAACTAATGAAAAACTGTTTTTT